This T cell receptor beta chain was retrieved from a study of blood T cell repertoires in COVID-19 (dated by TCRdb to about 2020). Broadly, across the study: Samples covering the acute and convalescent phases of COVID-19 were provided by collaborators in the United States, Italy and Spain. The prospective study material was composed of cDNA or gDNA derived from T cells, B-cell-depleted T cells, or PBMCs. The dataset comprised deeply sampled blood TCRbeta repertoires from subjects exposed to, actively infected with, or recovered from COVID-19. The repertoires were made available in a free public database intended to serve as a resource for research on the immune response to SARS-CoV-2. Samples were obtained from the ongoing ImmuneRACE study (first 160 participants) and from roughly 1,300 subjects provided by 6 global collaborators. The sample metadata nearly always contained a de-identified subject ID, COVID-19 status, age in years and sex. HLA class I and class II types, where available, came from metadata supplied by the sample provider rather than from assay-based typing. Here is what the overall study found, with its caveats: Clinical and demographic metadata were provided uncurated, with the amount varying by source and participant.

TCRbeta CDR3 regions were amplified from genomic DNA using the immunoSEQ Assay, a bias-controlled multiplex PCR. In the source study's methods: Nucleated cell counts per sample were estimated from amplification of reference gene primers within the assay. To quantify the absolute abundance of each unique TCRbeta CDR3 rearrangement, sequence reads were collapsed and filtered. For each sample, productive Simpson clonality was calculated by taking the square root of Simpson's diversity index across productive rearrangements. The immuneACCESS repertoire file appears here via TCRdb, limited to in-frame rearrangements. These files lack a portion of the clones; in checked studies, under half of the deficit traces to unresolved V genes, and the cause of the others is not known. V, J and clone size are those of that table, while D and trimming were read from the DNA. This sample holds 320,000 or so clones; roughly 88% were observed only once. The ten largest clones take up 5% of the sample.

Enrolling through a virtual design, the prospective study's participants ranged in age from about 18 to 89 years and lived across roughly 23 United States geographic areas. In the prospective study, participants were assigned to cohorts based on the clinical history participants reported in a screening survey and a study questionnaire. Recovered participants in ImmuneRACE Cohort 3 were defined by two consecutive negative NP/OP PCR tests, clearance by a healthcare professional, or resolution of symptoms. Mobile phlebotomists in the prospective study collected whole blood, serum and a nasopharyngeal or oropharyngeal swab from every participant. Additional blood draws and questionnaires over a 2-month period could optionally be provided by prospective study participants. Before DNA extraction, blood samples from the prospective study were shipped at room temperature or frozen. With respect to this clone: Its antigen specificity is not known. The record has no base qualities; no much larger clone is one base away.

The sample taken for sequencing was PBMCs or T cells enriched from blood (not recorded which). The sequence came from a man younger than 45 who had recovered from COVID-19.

The CDR3 reads as follows: CASSRDRQETQYF. The DNA sequence is as follows: TGTGCCAGCAGCCGGGACAGACAAGAGACCCAGTACTTC. The sequence joins TRBV5-4 to TRBJ2-5, with 7 bases in between that match TRBD1. There are 13 amino acids in the CDR3, from cysteine to phenylalanine inclusive. Kept here is only the CDR3 DNA, which spans 39 bases and is read in frame from base 1. According to the germline V gene (reference sequence), CDR1 reads SGHNT and CDR2 reads YYREEE. V and J are trimmed by 4 bases and 2 bases, and the gene matches miss 2 bases of the junction.